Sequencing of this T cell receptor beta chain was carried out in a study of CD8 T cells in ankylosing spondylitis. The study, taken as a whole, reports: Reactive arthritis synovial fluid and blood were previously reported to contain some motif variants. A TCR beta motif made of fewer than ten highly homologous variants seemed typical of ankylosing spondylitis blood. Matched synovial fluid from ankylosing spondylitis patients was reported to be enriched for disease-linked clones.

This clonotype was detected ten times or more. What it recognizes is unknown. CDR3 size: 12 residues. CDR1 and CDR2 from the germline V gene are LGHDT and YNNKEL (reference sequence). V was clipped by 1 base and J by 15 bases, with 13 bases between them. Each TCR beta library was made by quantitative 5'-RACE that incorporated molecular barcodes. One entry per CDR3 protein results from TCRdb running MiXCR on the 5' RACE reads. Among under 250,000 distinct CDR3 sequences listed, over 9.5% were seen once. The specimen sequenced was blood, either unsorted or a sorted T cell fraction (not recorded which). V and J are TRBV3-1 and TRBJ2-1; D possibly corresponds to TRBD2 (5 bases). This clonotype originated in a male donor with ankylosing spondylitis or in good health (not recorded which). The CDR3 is CASSQARTLRFF. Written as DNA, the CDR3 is TGTGCCAGCAGCCAAGCTCGGACTTTGCGGTTCTTC.